The 32 T cell receptor beta chains given below trace back to one sample, sequenced in a study of CD8 T cells in seronegative destructive rheumatoid arthritis (dated by TCRdb to between 2020 and 2021). Libraries were prepared through the immunoSEQ multiplex PCR assay. TCRdb stores this immuneACCESS table with in-frame sequences only. Part of the clones is absent; in the studies checked, under half of the shortfall reflects unresolved V genes, and no reason is known for the rest. The sample table shows 13,000 or so clones, and over 80% are seen once. About a quarter of the sample is in the top ten clones. Source material: CD8+ T cells from blood. The source is a woman between 25 and 49 years old with seronegative destructive rheumatoid arthritis.

This sequence joins TRBV11-2 and TRBJ1-1, with D tentatively TRBD1 (5 bases). This CDR3 is 16 amino acids long. Germline values: CDR1 SGHAT, CDR2 FQNNGV. V was trimmed by 1 base and J by 3 bases, leaving 15 bases between them. The CDR3 is CASSLGVGAGYTEAFF. CDR3 sequence (DNA): TGTGCCAGCAGCTTAGGCGTTGGGGCAGGTTACACTGAAGCTTTCTTT. The whole variable domain, filled in from reference TRBV11-2 and TRBJ1-1, reads EAGVAQSPRYKIIEKRQSVAFWCNPISGHATLYWYQQILGQGPKLLIQFQNNGVVDDSQLPKDRFSAERLKGVDSTLKIQPAKLEDSAVYLCASSLGVGAGYTEAFFGQGTRLTVV.

The chain is built from TRBV10-3 and TRBJ1-5; possible D gene TRBD1, 6 bases. The CDR3 runs 13 residues. Germline V gene sequence: CDR1 ENHRY, CDR2 SYGVKD. V was clipped by 9 bases and J by 7 bases, with 16 bases between them. The chain's CDR3 is CAIATGPGQPQHF. In nucleotides, the CDR3 is TGTGCCATTGCGACAGGACCAGGACAGCCCCAGCATTTT.

This clone was observed a handful of times. The chain employs TRBV29-1 and TRBJ2-7; possible D gene TRBD2, 7 bases. The V gene's germline CDR1 is SQVTM and CDR2 ANQGSEA. Trimming shortened V by 3 bases and J by 5 bases, and 14 bases separated the two germline ends. This CDR3 is built from 13 residues. As DNA, the CDR3 is TGCAGCGTTGAGGTCGGGGGGCAGAACGAGCAGTACTTC. Its translation: CSVEVGGQNEQYF.

V and J are TRBV6-5 and TRBJ2-4; D may be TRBD2 (6 bases). Trimming took off 6 bases at V and 7 bases at J, with 19 bases between the two ends. CDR1 and CDR2 from the germline V gene are MNHEY and SVGAGI. The CDR3 covers 15 residues. DNA of the CDR3: TGTGCCAGCAGGGATCCTCGGGGGATAGGGAACATTCAGTACTTC. Residues: CASRDPRGIGNIQYF.

The chain has TRBV27 and TRBJ1-5; perhaps TRBD1 as D (5 bases). The germline V gene encodes CDR1 MNHEY and CDR2 SMNVEV (reference sequence). There are 14 residues in the CDR3. The V gene lost 6 bases and the J gene lost 0 bases, with 9 bases spanning the gap. This CDR3 reads CASRGLPSNQPQHF. The CDR3 DNA reads as TGTGCCAGCAGGGGGCTTCCTAGCAATCAGCCCCAGCATTTT.

V is TRBV4-2 and J is TRBJ1-2; D remains ambiguous. The CDR3 consists of 14 residues. The germline gives CDR1 LGHNA, CDR2 YNFKEQ. Trimming took off 1 base at V and 3 bases at J, with 9 bases between the two ends. The CDR3 loop is CASSQVEGDYGYTF. In DNA, the CDR3 is TGTGCCAGCAGCCAAGTTGAGGGAGACTATGGCTACACCTTC.

The DNA for the CDR3 is TGTGCCAGCAGCTTAGAACAGAGTGGCTACACCTTC. It translates to CASSLEQSGYTF. The V call is TRBV13, the J call TRBJ1-2; D is unclear. Trimming left V 1 base short and J 7 bases short, with 7 bases between. Per the germline V gene, CDR1 is PRHDT and CDR2 is FYEKMQ (reference sequence). The CDR3 has 12 amino acids.

The chain links TRBV29-1 to TRBJ1-2; a possible D gene is TRBD1 (5 bases). The V end was cut by 5 bases, the J end by 4 bases, with 11 bases between. The CDR3 is 12 residues long. Germline CDR1 and CDR2: SQVTM and ANQGSEA. The CDR3 protein is CSVPGHSYGYTF. The CDR3 nucleotides read TGCAGCGTTCCAGGACATTCCTATGGCTACACCTTC.

The CDR3 nucleotides read TGTGCCAGCAGCTCGGGAGGTTTGAATGAGCAGTTCTTC. Its protein product is CASSSGGLNEQFF. V and J are TRBV7-9 and TRBJ2-1, with 7 nucleotides matching TRBD2. V lost 4 bases and J lost 7; bases outside the gene matches: 4. The length of the CDR3 is 13 residues. Germline V gives CDR1 SEHNR, CDR2 FQNEAQ (reference sequence).

The V and J genes are TRBV14 and TRBJ2-2; D unresolved. CDR1 SGHDN and CDR2 FVKESK come from the germline V gene. This CDR3 region has 12 residues. Trimming stripped 5 bases from V and 2 bases from J, with 3 bases between. CDR3 coding DNA: TGTGCCAGCAGCTATAACACCGGGGAGCTGTTTTTT. Its protein product is CASSYNTGELFF.

This clone turned up a few times. The CDR3 sequence is CASSAYRGIDTEAFF. The CDR3 coding sequence is TGTGCCAGCAGCGCCTACAGGGGGATCGACACTGAAGCTTTCTTT. This rearrangement joins TRBV9 to TRBJ1-1; 8 bases align to TRBD1. Trimming at V came to 3 bases and at J to 3 bases, leaving 7 bases not matched to a gene. The CDR3 totals 15 residues. Germline V CDR1 and CDR2: SGDLS, YYNGEE.

The chain uses TRBV4-2 and TRBJ2-1; the D gene is possibly TRBD2 (5 bases). The CDR3 covers 14 residues. Trimming left V 4 bases short and J 6 bases short, with 13 bases between. Per germline, CDR1 LGHNA and CDR2 YNFKEQ. The CDR3, as DNA: TGTGCCAGCAGCCCGGGTTCGGGGATCAATGAGCAGTTCTTC. Protein product: CASSPGSGINEQFF.

The gene calls are TRBV6-1 and TRBJ1-5, with 10 bases fitting TRBD1. CDR3 length equals 15 residues. Germline V gene data show CDR1 as MNHNS and CDR2 as SASEGT. V was clipped by 7 bases and J by 6 bases; unmatched bases: 9. The CDR3 DNA sequence: TGTGCCAGCAACGCTGACAGGGGGCGAAGTCAGCCCCAGCATTTT. Its protein is CASNADRGRSQPQHF.

This clone was counted once. The chain has TRBV6-1 and TRBJ1-1; a possible D gene is TRBD1 (5 bases). V was cut by 8 bases and J by 0 bases, with 10 bases left in between. CDR3 length equals 13 residues. Germline assignment: CDR1 MNHNS and CDR2 SASEGT. CDR3 in DNA: TGTGCCAGCCCGGGACTCCTGAACACTGAAGCTTTCTTT. Amino acid sequence: CASPGLLNTEAFF.

The chain carries TRBV6-5 and TRBJ2-1, with 10 positions matching TRBD1. V gave up 6 bases and J gave up 8 bases; unmatched junction bases: 4. Germline V lookup: CDR1 MNHEY, CDR2 SVGAGI. The CDR3 loop spans 13 amino acids. The chain's CDR3 is CASSFGTGDEQFF. DNA of the CDR3: TGTGCCAGCAGCTTCGGGACAGGGGATGAGCAGTTCTTC.

The V and J genes are TRBV19 and TRBJ1-5; TRBD1 agrees at 7 bases. Per germline, CDR1 LNHDA and CDR2 SQIVND (reference sequence). The CDR3 spans 22 residues. V trimming: 4 bases; J trimming: 5 bases; junction bases outside the gene matches: 29. CDR3 sequence reads: CASSTLSGDRVFLRAADQPQHF. The CDR3 bases are TGTGCCAGTAGTACGTTAAGCGGTGACAGGGTTTTCCTTCGGGCAGCAGATCAGCCCCAGCATTTT.

The chain has TRBV7-3 and TRBJ2-1, with a tentative D call TRBD2 (6 bases). V dropped 1 base and J dropped 6 bases, with 10 bases sitting between them. The CDR3 totals 14 residues. Germline V CDR1 and CDR2: SGHTA, FQGTGA. This CDR3 reads CASSLMGGVNEQFF. DNA for the CDR3: TGTGCCAGCAGCTTAATGGGCGGGGTCAATGAGCAGTTCTTC.

V usage is TRBV7-9 and J usage is TRBJ1-2; D gene unclear. The CDR3 runs 13 residues. V lost 3 bases and J lost 5, with 10 bases in between. From germline, CDR1 is SEHNR and CDR2 FQNEAQ (reference sequence). The CDR3 DNA is TGTGCCAGCAGCTTGGGCAGCGGTTATGGCTACACCTTC. Protein: CASSLGSGYGYTF.

The rearrangement uses TRBV6-5 and TRBJ2-7; 7 positions agree with TRBD2. CDR1 MNHEY and CDR2 SVGAGI come from the germline V gene. Trimming removed 5 bases from V and 2 bases from J; junction bases left unmatched: 9. This CDR3 region has 15 residues. The CDR3 here is CASSPQAGSTYEQYF. The DNA for the CDR3 is TGTGCCAGCAGTCCCCAAGCGGGGAGCACCTACGAGCAGTACTTC.

V gene TRBV9 combines with J gene TRBJ2-1; D is unresolved. The CDR3 extends over 16 amino acids. Germline CDR1 is SGDLS and CDR2 is YYNGEE. V was pared by 0 bases and J by 5 bases, with 15 bases between. This CDR3 reads CASSVVGTAWNNEQFF. In DNA, the CDR3 is TGTGCCAGCAGCGTAGTCGGCACAGCTTGGAACAATGAGCAGTTCTTC.

This chain connects TRBV9 to TRBJ2-2; possible D gene TRBD1, 6 bases. Germline V gene sequence: CDR1 SGDLS, CDR2 YYNGEE. Trimming stripped 2 bases from V and 1 base from J, with 12 bases between. This CDR3 comprises 16 residues. In DNA, the CDR3 is TGTGCCAGCAGCGTCTCGGGACACCTGAACACCGGGGAGCTGTTTTTT. Residues: CASSVSGHLNTGELFF.

This clone was observed once. V is TRBV10-3 and J is TRBJ2-3; 9 bases are shared with TRBD2. Per germline, CDR1 ENHRY and CDR2 SYGVKD. The trim removed 2 bases at V and 5 bases at J, leaving 14 bases unmatched. This CDR3 has 18 amino acids. CDR3 in DNA: TGTGCCATCAGTGAGAAGGTGTCGGGACTAGCCGTAGGAGATACGCAGTATTTT. As protein: CAISEKVSGLAVGDTQYF.

The chain links TRBV19 to TRBJ2-7; D is possibly TRBD2 (5 bases). Trimming took off 6 bases at V and 3 bases at J, with 12 bases between the two ends. CDR3 length equals 13 residues. The germline CDR1 and CDR2 sequences are LNHDA and SQIVND (reference sequence). CDR3 sequence reads: CASSPGLHYEQYF. The CDR3 DNA reads TGTGCCAGTAGCCCTGGACTCCACTACGAGCAGTACTTC.

The CDR3 DNA reads as TGTGCCAGTAGTCCCGGACAGGGAGCCTATGGCTACACCTTC. This translates into CASSPGQGAYGYTF. The rearrangement uses TRBV19 and TRBJ1-2; 8 bases fit TRBD1. This CDR3 has 14 amino acids. Germline assignment: CDR1 LNHDA and CDR2 SQIVND (reference sequence). With 5 bases clipped from V and 4 bases from J, the junction kept 6 bases outside the gene matches.

V usage is TRBV2 and J usage is TRBJ2-3, with D possibly being TRBD2 (6 bases). V lost 2 bases to trimming and J lost 2 bases, with 17 bases between them. Per the germline V gene, CDR1 is SNHLY and CDR2 is FYNNEI. This CDR3 is 17 amino acids long. DNA for the CDR3: TGTGCCAGCAGTGAAAGGTGGGGCGGGGACCCCACAGATACGCAGTATTTT. Protein sequence: CASSERWGGDPTDTQYF. Full variable domain (rest looked up from reference TRBV2 and TRBJ2-3): EPEVTQTPSHQVTQMGQEVILRCVPISNHLYFYWYRQILGQKVEFLVSFYNNEISEKSEIFDDQFSVERPDGSNFTLKIRSTKLEDSAMYFCASSERWGGDPTDTQYFGPGTRLTVL.

Notes on this clone: Germline and junction disagree at one end, which may indicate a read error. The genes are TRBV4-1 and TRBJ2-2; the match to TRBD2 covers 7 bases. In germline, CDR1 is MGHRA, CDR2 YSYEKL. This CDR3 is 15 amino acids long. DNA for the CDR3: TGCACCAGCAGCCCCTTGGGGGGGGACACCGGGGAGCTGTTTTTT. This translates into CTSSPLGGDTGELFF.

As DNA, the CDR3 is TGTGCCAGCAGTGGGGGGACAGGGTCTAATGAAAAACTGTTTTTT. Protein product: CASSGGTGSNEKLFF. The V and J genes are TRBV2 and TRBJ1-4; 9 bases are shared with TRBD1. CDR1 is SNHLY and CDR2 is FYNNEI in the germline V gene. V lost 4 bases and J lost 3; bases outside the gene matches: 3. The CDR3 is made up of 15 amino acids. The whole variable domain, remainder taken from reference TRBV2 and TRBJ1-4, is EPEVTQTPSHQVTQMGQEVILRCVPISNHLYFYWYRQILGQKVEFLVSFYNNEISEKSEIFDDQFSVERPDGSNFTLKIRSTKLEDSAMYFCASSGGTGSNEKLFFGSGTQLSVL.

The genes are TRBV28 and TRBJ2-2; D may be TRBD2 (6 bases). Germline V gives CDR1 MDHEN, CDR2 SYDVKM. The CDR3 totals 14 residues. V lost 10 bases and J lost 1, with 13 bases in between. DNA for the CDR3: TGTGCCATCCTTGGGGACTGGAACACCGGGGAGCTGTTTTTT. Protein sequence: CAILGDWNTGELFF.

The chain has TRBV5-4 and TRBJ1-1; no clear D gene. The CDR3 extends over 15 amino acids. The germline CDR1 and CDR2 sequences are SGHNT and YYREEE (reference sequence). Trimming pared 0 bases from V and 0 bases from J, leaving 9 bases between. This CDR3 reads CASSLAAGLNTEAFF. The DNA of the CDR3 is TGTGCCAGCAGCTTGGCCGCGGGTTTGAACACTGAAGCTTTCTTT.

V gene TRBV27 combines with J gene TRBJ2-2; D may be TRBD2 (5 bases). This CDR3 has 16 amino acids. Deletions cut 5 bases from V and 5 bases from J, with 18 bases between. Looked up from germline, CDR1 is MNHEY and CDR2 is SMNVEV (reference sequence). Written as DNA, the CDR3 is TGTGCCAGCAGTCTTATCCTATTCGGGGTGACCGGGGAGCTGTTTTTT. Protein product: CASSLILFGVTGELFF.

V usage is TRBV2 and J usage is TRBJ2-3, with a tentative D call TRBD1 (5 bases). Trimming removed 3 bases at V and 2 bases at J, with 12 bases between. Germline loops: CDR1 SNHLY, CDR2 FYNNEI. The CDR3 has 15 amino acids. The chain's CDR3 is CASSDSTAFTDTQYF. CDR3 bases: TGTGCCAGCAGTGATTCGACAGCCTTCACAGATACGCAGTATTTT.

In nucleotides, the CDR3 is TGTGCCATCAGCGCGGGGGGCACAGATACGCAGTATTTT. It translates to CAISAGGTDTQYF. V gene TRBV10-3 combines with J gene TRBJ2-3; 7 nucleotides agree with TRBD2. This CDR3 has 13 amino acids. CDR1 and CDR2 (germline): ENHRY, SYGVKD. Trimming cost V 6 bases and J 1 base; bases outside gene matches: 1.